This T cell receptor beta chain was captured in a study of metastatic and nonmetastatic thyroid tumors (dated by TCRdb to 2018 to 2021). At the level of the whole study: Repertoires from peripheral blood and from tumor or nodule tissue samples of malignant and benign thyroid patients were compared.

The method behind the library was PCR. Instrument used: Illumina HiSeq 4000. High-throughput sequencing was used to profile the CDR3 region of the TCR beta-chain in every patient. Regarding the original processing steps: Drawing on CDR3 differences between clinicopathological groups, the researchers built a classifier meant to tell apart patients with distant-metastatic papillary thyroid cancer. The Shannon index was used to measure repertoire diversity, and the Morisita-Horn index was used to measure how similar tumor and blood repertoires were. TCRdb redid the processing of the public reads, applying fastp at Q25 and MiXCR, and retained in-frame beta chains. Clone size and V and J calls follow TCRdb, not the original study. This sample holds about 24,000 clones; approximately 24% were observed only once. The biggest ten clones account for 6.5% to 9.5% of the sample. V has 7 bases trimmed and J has 5 bases trimmed; junction bases matching no gene number 9. From the cysteine through the phenylalanine, the CDR3 covers 15 amino acids. Only the CDR3 region is kept as DNA, spanning 45 bases read in frame from base 1. From a lookup of the germline V gene (reference sequence), CDR1 and CDR2 are LGHDT and YNNKEL.

To note about this clone: Its cognate antigen has yet to be identified. The sample holds no much larger clone one base away, and base qualities are not on file.

Before undergoing thyroid surgery, none of the patients had been given any kind of treatment. The study retrospectively analysed patient clinical samples collected from about 2011 to 2018 using T-cell receptor beta sequencing. Findings and caveats that apply to the study as a whole: TCR beta diversity was reported as significantly higher in malignant tumors than in benign nodules, in both blood and tumor samples.

The receptor was isolated from a female donor with papillary thyroid cancer or a benign thyroid nodule (not recorded which). Some clones in this sample may be carry-over from other donors' samples. Recombination joined TRBV3-1 with TRBJ2-2, with 8 bases aligning to TRBD2. The sequenced material came from blood. The CDR3 reads as follows: CASTIGGGNTGELFF. The DNA sequence reads TGTGCCAGCACCATCGGGGGGGGCAATACCGGGGAGCTGTTTTTT.